The 21 T cell receptor beta chains below were found in one sample sequenced in a study of T cells in Graves' hyperthyroidism and ophthalmopathy. The investigators amplified TCR beta CDR3 regions from RNA transcripts. The TCR CDR3 was amplified in a first-round RT-PCR using the HTBI primer set. TCRdb re-called the multiplex PCR reads with MiXCR, one entry per CDR3 protein. The sample contains 220,000 or so distinct CDR3 sequences, approximately 16% of which appear only once. Sequencing was performed on blood. The receptors derive from a woman younger than 30 with Graves' ophthalmopathy.

This clonotype was counted at least ten times. The chain employs TRBV5-1 and TRBJ2-7; 7 nucleotides line up with TRBD2. V gave up 3 bases and J gave up 2 bases; unmatched junction bases: 14. CDR1 is SGHRS, CDR2 YFSETQ, per germline. The CDR3 totals 17 residues. The CDR3 region is CASSSLTGAGPAYEQYF. CDR3 in DNA: TGCGCCAGCAGCTCGCTCACGGGAGCGGGGCCTGCCTACGAGCAGTACTTC. The full variable domain, in which reference TRBV5-1 and TRBJ2-7 provide the parts outside the CDR3, is KAGVTQTPRYLIKTRGQQVTLSCSPISGHRSVSWYQQTPGQGLQFLFEYFSETQRNKGNFPGRFSGRQFSNSRSEMNVSTLELGDSALYLCASSSLTGAGPAYEQYFGPGTRLTVT.

This clonotype was seen repeatedly, ten times or more. The V call is TRBV2, the J call TRBJ1-1; TRBD1 might be the D (5 bases). The CDR3 loop spans 14 amino acids. Germline V gene data show CDR1 as SNHLY and CDR2 as FYNNEI. Trimming took off 4 bases at V and 5 bases at J, with 14 bases between the two ends. In DNA form, the CDR3 reads TGTGCCAGCAGTGGTGAGGGGTCGGGAACTGAAGCTTTCTTT. Its translation: CASSGEGSGTEAFF.

This clonotype was recorded at least ten times. J is TRBJ1-2 and V is TRBV20-1; TRBD1 aligns across 9 bases. The CDR3 has 17 residues. Germline CDR1 is DFQATT and CDR2 is SNEGSKA (reference sequence). V lost 1 base, J lost 7 bases, and 16 bases stayed unmatched. CDR3 in amino acids: CSARVTAQGQGFIGYTF. CDR3 DNA: TGCAGTGCTAGAGTTACAGCGCAGGGACAGGGTTTTATTGGCTACACCTTC.

This clonotype was observed at least ten times. V usage is TRBV10-2 and J usage is TRBJ1-2, with D perhaps TRBD1 (6 bases). The V gene's germline CDR1 is WSHSY and CDR2 SAAADI. The length of the CDR3 is 13 residues. Trimming removed 7 bases from V and 8 bases from J, with 17 bases in between. CDR3 protein: CASTTQGFSGYTF. CDR3 bases: TGCGCCAGCACAACACAGGGATTCTCCGGCTACACCTTC.

Many counts were recorded for this clonotype. This chain connects TRBV5-6 to TRBJ2-5; 10 positions agree with TRBD2. With 2 bases clipped from V and 9 bases from J, the junction kept 1 base outside the gene matches. The length of the CDR3 is 12 residues. CDR1 SGHDT and CDR2 YYEEEE come from the germline V gene. The CDR3 sequence: CASSFGLAAQYF. In DNA, the CDR3 is TGTGCCAGCAGCTTCGGACTAGCGGCCCAGTACTTC. The full variable domain, in which reference TRBV5-6 and TRBJ2-5 provide the parts outside the CDR3, is DAGVTQSPTHLIKTRGQQVTLRCSPKSGHDTVSWYQQALGQGPQFIFQYYEEEERQRGNFPDRFSGHQFPNYSSELNVNALLLGDSALYLCASSFGLAAQYFGPGTRLLVL.

A note on this clonotype: This may stem from a read error, because a much larger clone lies one nucleotide away. V and J are TRBV19 and TRBJ2-1; 13 nucleotides agree with TRBD2. CDR1 and CDR2 (germline): LNHDA, SQIVND (reference sequence). The V gene end was trimmed by 5 bases and the J gene end by 9 bases; junction bases not matched to a gene: 7. The CDR3 consists of 15 residues. CDR3 bases: TGTGCCAGTAGTCCACTAGCGGGGGGGCCCAGTGAGCAGTTCTTC. Translating gives CASSPLAGGPSEQFF.

This clonotype appeared many times. The rearrangement uses TRBV5-1 and TRBJ2-5; weak D call: TRBD1 (5 bases). The CDR3 contains 14 residues. Trimming removed 4 bases from V and 0 bases from J, with 10 bases in between. Per the germline V gene, CDR1 is SGHRS and CDR2 is YFSETQ. CDR3 nucleotide sequence: TGCGCCAGCAGCGTCTCAGGGAACCAAGAGACCCAGTACTTC. Translation gives CASSVSGNQETQYF.

In this sample, this clonotype turned up many times. V usage is TRBV18 and J usage is TRBJ2-2; TRBD1 matches at 8 bases. V was pared by 7 bases and J by 2 bases, with 6 bases of the junction left unmatched. The CDR3 length is 15 residues. Germline-derived CDR1 and CDR2 are KGHSH and LQKENI. DNA for the CDR3: TGTGCCAGCTTGGGACAGGCCCAAAACACCGGGGAGCTGTTTTTT. It translates to CASLGQAQNTGELFF. The whole variable domain, remainder taken from reference TRBV18 and TRBJ2-2, is NAGVMQNPRHLVRRRGQEARLRCSPMKGHSHVYWYRQLPEEGLKFMVYLQKENIIDESGMPKERFSAEFPKEGPSILRIQQVVRGDSAAYFCASLGQAQNTGELFFGEGSRLTVL.

The chain employs TRBV20-1 and TRBJ2-7; the match to TRBD2 covers 14 bases. The germline V gene encodes CDR1 DFQATT and CDR2 SNEGSKA (reference sequence). The CDR3 contains 17 residues. V was clipped by 6 bases and J by 4 bases; unmatched bases: 14. The CDR3 loop is CSATGTSGSWGEYEQYF. CDR3 bases: TGCAGTGCCACCGGGACTAGCGGGAGCTGGGGCGAGTACGAGCAGTACTTC.

The sample holds many counts of this clonotype. This chain joins TRBV2 and TRBJ2-7; a possible D gene is TRBD1 (6 bases). CDR1 and CDR2 (germline): SNHLY, FYNNEI. This CDR3 comprises 14 residues. The V gene lost 6 bases and the J gene lost 6 bases, with 18 bases spanning the gap. CDR3 in amino acids: CASRPDRSWVEQYF. CDR3 nucleotide sequence: TGTGCCAGCAGGCCTGACAGGAGTTGGGTCGAGCAGTACTTC.

This clonotype was observed many times. J is TRBJ1-1 and V is TRBV20-1; TRBD1 might be the D (5 bases). V lost 6 bases and J lost 3, with 23 bases in between. In germline, CDR1 is DFQATT, CDR2 SNEGSKA (reference sequence). The CDR3 extends over 16 amino acids. CDR3 nucleotides: TGCAGTGCAACCCGGGTCCCGGGGCGTTTGGACACTGAAGCTTTCTTT. Translated: CSATRVPGRLDTEAFF.

This clonotype appeared many times. The rearrangement links TRBV11-3 to TRBJ2-5; D ambiguous. The CDR3 runs 12 residues. Between the trimmed V and J ends, which lost 3 bases and 5 bases, there was a span of 7 bases. Germline CDR1 and CDR2: SGHNT and YENEEA. The CDR3 region is CASSFQTETQYF. Written as DNA, the CDR3 is TGTGCCAGCAGCTTTCAGACGGAGACCCAGTACTTC.

This clonotype came up many times. The chain employs TRBV12-3 or TRBV12-4 and TRBJ1-1; the match to TRBD1 covers 8 bases. This CDR3 region has 15 residues. The trim removed 5 bases at V and 7 bases at J, leaving 12 bases unmatched. The CDR3 loop reads CASSPNRGKVVEAFF. The CDR3 DNA sequence: TGTGCCAGCAGTCCCAACAGGGGGAAGGTGGTTGAAGCTTTCTTT.

This clonotype was seen at least ten times. The chain employs TRBV11-2 and TRBJ2-1; D is possibly TRBD1 or TRBD2 (5 bases each). Germline V gives CDR1 SGHAT, CDR2 FQNNGV. This CDR3 is 15 amino acids long. V gave up 3 bases and J gave up 4 bases, with 13 bases separating them. The CDR3 here is CASSLGPLEYNEQFF. The CDR3 nucleotides are TGTGCCAGCAGCTTGGGACCGTTGGAGTACAATGAGCAGTTCTTC.

This clonotype appeared many times. The chain joins TRBV20-1 to TRBJ1-6; maybe TRBD1 (6 bases). CDR3 size: 15 residues. From germline, CDR1 is DFQATT and CDR2 SNEGSKA (reference sequence). The ends were cut back, 6 bases at V and 2 bases at J, with 14 bases in the middle. CDR3 sequence (DNA): TGCAGTGCCATAGGGGGTTGGACCTATAATTCACCCCTCCACTTT. As protein: CSAIGGWTYNSPLHF.

This clonotype has a count of ten or more. The chain couples TRBV6-1 to TRBJ2-7; tentative D call: TRBD1 (6 bases). The V gene lost 3 bases and the J gene lost 7 bases, with 16 bases spanning the gap. The germline V gene has CDR1 MNHNS and CDR2 SASEGT. CDR3 length: 14 residues. The CDR3 protein is CASSEEPGAWEQYF. The CDR3 DNA reads TGTGCCAGCAGTGAGGAACCAGGGGCCTGGGAGCAGTACTTC.

This clonotype was seen ten or more times. The chain joins TRBV12-3 or TRBV12-4 to TRBJ2-5, with TRBD2 as a possible D gene (5 bases). The CDR3 is made up of 12 amino acids. V was cut by 8 bases and J by 4 bases, with 11 bases left in between. The CDR3 protein is CASVGVGETQYF. The CDR3 DNA follows: TGTGCCAGCGTGGGAGTGGGAGAGACCCAGTACTTC.

This clonotype was seen many times. J is TRBJ1-2 and V is TRBV6-1, with 9 bases lining up with TRBD1. The ends lost 5 bases at V and 2 bases at J; junction bases unmatched: 9. Germline loops: CDR1 MNHNS, CDR2 SASEGT. The CDR3 totals 16 residues. The CDR3 DNA is TGTGCCAGCAGTTTCGGGACAGGGAGGGGAAACTATGGCTACACCTTC. Amino acid sequence: CASSFGTGRGNYGYTF.

This clonotype was picked up many times. The chain couples TRBV7-9 to TRBJ2-7; D gene ambiguous. The CDR3 length is 14 residues. Trimming removed 5 bases from V and 2 bases from J, with 13 bases in between. The germline CDR1 and CDR2 sequences are SEHNR and FQNEAQ (reference sequence). The CDR3, as DNA: TGTGCCAGCAGCCCCTATCGGGCCCCCTACGAGCAGTACTTC. It is translated as CASSPYRAPYEQYF.

As regards this clonotype: A read error is possible here, since a much larger clone lies one base away. The chain recombines TRBV28 with TRBJ1-2; 8 nucleotides match TRBD1. V lost 4 bases, J lost 8 bases, and 12 bases stayed unmatched. Looked up from germline, CDR1 is MDHEN and CDR2 is SYDVKM. This CDR3 contains 15 residues. Written as DNA, the CDR3 is TGTGCCAGCAGTTATCCTCGGACAGGGCTAGGCGGCTACACCTTC. This sequence encodes CASSYPRTGLGGYTF.

This clonotype was seen many times. V gene TRBV28 combines with J gene TRBJ1-6, with D hard to call. V was shortened by 2 bases and J by 8 bases, with 10 bases between the two germline ends. Germline CDR1 and CDR2: MDHEN and SYDVKM. The CDR3 covers 14 residues. The CDR3, as DNA: TGTGCCAGCAGTTTACTGGGAAGGGATTCACCCCTCCACTTT. Protein product: CASSLLGRDSPLHF.